This TCR beta chain comes out of a study of blood T cells in healthy people across ages. Every participating donor contributed about 10 milliliters of peripheral blood through a draw. Primers used in a second PCR of roughly 7 to 11 cycles were a sample-barcoded 5' primer and a J-beta primer mix. From the 5' RACE reads, TCRdb called clonotypes with MiXCR, one entry per CDR3 protein. The profile shows around 990,000 distinct CDR3 sequences, more than 30% of them singletons. Overall study findings and caveats: Researchers deemed the diversity estimates from one million T cells underestimates.

With regard to this clonotype: Antigen: not known.

The clonotype comes from a man younger than 35 in good health. The material sequenced was blood.

The CDR3 nucleotides read TGTGCCAGCAGTGCGCCTCCCGGGACAGACGCCGGCACTGAAGCTTTCTTT. Encoded protein: CASSAPPGTDAGTEAFF. The V and J genes are TRBV25-1 and TRBJ1-1, with TRBD1 matching over 7 bases. Germline V gives CDR1 MGHDK, CDR2 SYGVNS. J was trimmed by 4 bases and V by 4 bases; bases with no gene match: 15. The CDR3 contains 17 residues.